These 26 T cell receptor beta chains were all obtained from the same sample, sequenced in a study of T-cell memory formation after mild COVID-19. Using its own MiXCR run on the 5' RACE reads, TCRdb lists one record per CDR3 protein. The sample carries 400,000 or so distinct CDR3 sequences, 15% to 25% recorded once. Input material: PBMCs or a T cell subset sorted from them (not recorded which). The receptors here all came from an adult woman who had mild COVID-19 (a few samples of this study predate the infection). Cell type and time point are not known.

This clonotype came up a few times. This sequence joins TRBV5-5 and TRBJ1-5; D is perhaps TRBD1 (5 bases). V shed 4 bases and J shed 7 bases, with 21 bases lying between them. CDR1 and CDR2 (germline): SGHKS, YYEKEE (reference sequence). The CDR3 is made up of 16 amino acids. The CDR3 protein is CASSPWGGLGNQPQHF. CDR3 sequence (DNA): TGTGCCAGCAGCCCTTGGGGGGGGTTAGGGAACCAGCCCCAGCATTTT.

This clonotype was seen only a few times. This chain connects TRBV6-1 to TRBJ2-7; 8 positions match TRBD2. This CDR3 region has 13 residues. V shed 4 bases, J shed 3 bases, and the junction held 2 bases outside the gene matches. Germline lookup yields CDR1 MNHNS and CDR2 SASEGT. The CDR3 DNA is TGTGCCAGCAGTGTCGGGAGGGGCTACGAGCAGTACTTC. It encodes CASSVGRGYEQYF.

This clonotype was seen a few times. The genes are TRBV3-1 and TRBJ2-3; 9 nucleotides line up with TRBD1. The CDR3 is made up of 17 amino acids. Germline CDR1 LGHDT, CDR2 YNNKEL (reference sequence). The junction had 10 bases not matched to a gene; V was cut back by 3 bases and J by 3 bases. Here the CDR3 reads CASSQMGQGFSTDTQYF. The CDR3 DNA reads as TGTGCCAGCAGCCAGATGGGACAGGGCTTTAGTACAGATACGCAGTATTTT.

This clonotype was seen more than once but under ten times. The chain carries TRBV20-1 and TRBJ2-2; D possibly corresponds to TRBD2 (8 bases). This CDR3 has 16 amino acids. The germline gives CDR1 DFQATT, CDR2 SNEGSKA (reference sequence). Trimming took off 6 bases at V and 4 bases at J, with 21 bases between the two ends. The CDR3 region is CSATSGGTAITGELFF. CDR3 nucleotides: TGCAGTGCCACCTCGGGGGGGACAGCGATCACCGGGGAGCTGTTTTTT.

This clonotype was picked up a small number of times. This chain links TRBV6-5 with TRBJ2-1; 10 nucleotides align to TRBD2. The CDR3 is 15 amino acids. Germline V lookup: CDR1 MNHEY, CDR2 SVGAGI. The junction had 9 bases not matched to a gene; V was cut back by 6 bases and J by 7 bases. CDR3 loop: CASRKLAGVMNEQFF. The CDR3 DNA is TGTGCCAGCAGGAAGCTAGCGGGGGTAATGAATGAGCAGTTCTTC.

This clonotype was found a few times. The chain uses TRBV6-2 or TRBV6-3 and TRBJ2-7; D tentatively reads TRBD1 or TRBD2 (5 bases each). The CDR3 runs 14 residues. V shed 2 bases and J shed 6 bases, with 14 bases lying between them. Germline assignment: CDR1 MNHEY and CDR2 SVGEGT. The CDR3 nucleotides are TGTGCCAGCAGTTACGTAGGGGAGCGGCTCGAGCAGTACTTC. Translation gives CASSYVGERLEQYF.

The V and J genes are TRBV2 and TRBJ2-5; D unclear. The CDR3 extends over 13 amino acids. The V gene lost 6 bases and the J gene lost 3 bases, with 11 bases spanning the gap. Germline values: CDR1 SNHLY, CDR2 FYNNEI. CDR3 DNA: TGTGCCAGCAGAGGAGCCAGAGAAGAGACCCAGTACTTC. Translating gives CASRGAREETQYF.

This clonotype has a single count. This rearrangement joins TRBV6-2 or TRBV6-3 to TRBJ1-5, with D possibly TRBD1 on 5 matching bases. CDR1 is MNHEY, CDR2 SVGEGT, per germline. The CDR3 has 14 residues. Trimming shortened V by 5 bases and J by 2 bases, and 10 bases separated the two germline ends. CDR3 in amino acids: CASSATVRNQPQHF. The CDR3 DNA is TGTGCCAGCAGTGCGACAGTCCGCAATCAGCCCCAGCATTTT.

This clonotype turned up a few times. The chain couples TRBV10-3 to TRBJ1-2; 10 bases are shared with TRBD1. The CDR3 extends over 13 amino acids. J lost 2 bases, V lost 10 bases, and 4 bases had no gene match. CDR1 and CDR2 (germline): ENHRY, SYGVKD. The DNA for the CDR3 is TGTGCCACGGGACAGGGGCAGAACTATGGCTACACCTTC. Translated: CATGQGQNYGYTF.

The V and J genes are TRBV6-5 and TRBJ2-3; D remains ambiguous. The CDR3 runs to 14 residues. CDR1 and CDR2 from the germline V gene are MNHEY and SVGAGI. Trimming left V 2 bases short and J 3 bases short, with 9 bases between. The CDR3 is CASSYTARTDTQYF. Here the CDR3 DNA reads TGTGCCAGCAGTTACACCGCACGTACAGATACGCAGTATTTT.

In its sample, this clonotype was seen a few times. V and J are TRBV12-3 or TRBV12-4 and TRBJ1-1; the match to TRBD1 covers 8 bases. The junction had 15 bases not matched to a gene; V was cut back by 6 bases and J by 3 bases. The CDR3 has 17 residues. This CDR3 is CASSHTGTGSGYTEAFF. DNA of the CDR3: TGTGCCAGCAGCCATACCGGGACAGGCAGCGGCTACACTGAAGCTTTCTTT.

This clonotype was seen only a few times. The chain couples TRBV7-8 to TRBJ2-2; D is uncertain. The germline V gene encodes CDR1 SGHVS and CDR2 FQNEAQ. CDR3 length: 15 residues. V was cut by 4 bases and J by 6 bases, with 15 bases left in between. CDR3 amino acids: CASSSDEGSPGELFF. The CDR3 region has the DNA TGTGCCAGCAGCTCTGATGAAGGGTCACCCGGGGAGCTGTTTTTT.

This chain joins TRBV6-1 and TRBJ1-1, with 10 nucleotides matching TRBD1. The CDR3 loop spans 15 amino acids. The V gene's germline CDR1 is MNHNS and CDR2 SASEGT. V lost 2 bases to trimming and J lost 5 bases; unmatched junction nucleotides: 5. The CDR3 nucleotides are TGTGCCAGCAGTGAACGGAGGACAGGGGGGACTGAAGCTTTCTTT. Translating it yields CASSERRTGGTEAFF.

The CDR3 DNA reads TGTGCCAGCAGTTTATCAGAGGGCGGTTGGAATGAGCAGTTCTTC. Its protein is CASSLSEGGWNEQFF. V is TRBV27 and J is TRBJ2-1; possibly TRBD2 for D (5 bases). Germline assignment: CDR1 MNHEY and CDR2 SMNVEV (reference sequence). CDR3 size: 15 residues. Trimming removed 0 bases at V and 7 bases at J, with 13 bases between.

The V gene is TRBV12-3 or TRBV12-4, the J gene TRBJ2-3; D is unclear. CDR3 size: 13 residues. The germline V and J ends were trimmed by 1 base and 6 bases, with 8 bases remaining between them. The CDR3 DNA is TGTGCCAGCAGTTTAGATTTTCCGGATACGCAGTATTTT. Translation: CASSLDFPDTQYF.

The V gene is TRBV6-2 or TRBV6-3, the J gene TRBJ2-7, with TRBD1 as a possible D gene (5 bases). The CDR3 is 14 amino acids. The germline CDR1 and CDR2 sequences are MNHEY and SVGEGT. V lost 0 bases and J 0 bases, leaving 6 bases between the germline ends. CDR3 amino acids: CASSYSDNSYEQYF. The CDR3 nucleotides read TGTGCCAGCAGTTACTCGGACAACTCCTACGAGCAGTACTTC.

This clonotype was seen many times. The chain uses TRBV5-5 and TRBJ2-1, with TRBD2 identical over 10 bases. Germline CDR1 SGHKS, CDR2 YYEKEE (reference sequence). After removal of 2 bases from V and 2 bases from J, the junction contained 1 base not matched to a gene. The CDR3 is made up of 15 amino acids. CDR3 sequence reads: CASSLLAGTYNEQFF. The DNA of the CDR3 is TGTGCCAGCAGCTTACTAGCGGGGACCTACAATGAGCAGTTCTTC.

This clonotype has only a few counts. This chain uses TRBV4-1 with TRBJ1-1; D unresolved. CDR3 length equals 14 residues. V was cut by 0 bases and J by 1 base, with 6 bases left in between. The germline gives CDR1 MGHRA, CDR2 YSYEKL. CDR3 sequence: CASSQDSANTEAFF. The CDR3 DNA reads as TGCGCCAGCAGCCAAGACAGTGCGAACACTGAAGCTTTCTTT.

The chain links TRBV12-3 or TRBV12-4 to TRBJ2-3, with D possibly matching TRBD1 (5 bases). Trimming pared 6 bases from V and 3 bases from J, leaving 16 bases between. The CDR3 contains 15 residues. The CDR3 DNA reads as TGTGCCAGCAGCCAGGGATCGATAGGGACAGATACGCAGTATTTT. Its protein is CASSQGSIGTDTQYF.

This chain connects TRBV7-2 to TRBJ2-3, with 10 bases aligning to TRBD2. This CDR3 comprises 16 residues. CDR1 and CDR2 (germline): SGHTA, FQGNSA. Trimming took 0 bases from V and 4 from J; bases not matched to a gene: 4. The CDR3 sequence: CASSLARAGGADTQYF. The CDR3 coding sequence is TGTGCCAGCAGCTTAGCGCGAGCGGGAGGGGCAGATACGCAGTATTTT.

The chain combines TRBV5-1 with TRBJ2-5; 15 bases are a match to TRBD2. The V gene's germline CDR1 is SGHRS and CDR2 YFSETQ. The trim removed 5 bases at V and 3 bases at J, leaving 8 bases unmatched. The CDR3 runs to 17 residues. Here the CDR3 reads CASRPGLAGGKKETQYF. The CDR3 nucleotides are TGCGCCAGCAGACCGGGACTAGCGGGGGGTAAAAAAGAGACCCAGTACTTC.

The chain couples TRBV7-2 to TRBJ2-1; 7 bases match TRBD2. This CDR3 contains 17 residues. Germline CDR1 SGHTA, CDR2 FQGNSA. V lost 5 bases, J lost 2 bases, and 12 bases stayed unmatched. The CDR3 loop reads CASSTGLEHGPYNEQFF. The CDR3 nucleotides are TGTGCCAGCAGCACCGGACTAGAACACGGCCCCTACAATGAGCAGTTCTTC.

This chain connects TRBV5-1 to TRBJ2-3; D is possibly TRBD2 (6 bases). V was clipped by 0 bases and J by 0 bases, with 8 bases between them. The germline CDR1 and CDR2 sequences are SGHRS and YFSETQ. The CDR3 sequence is 15 residues long. This chain's CDR3 is CASSLVGTSTDTQYF. The CDR3 coding sequence is TGCGCCAGCAGCTTGGTTGGGACTAGCACAGATACGCAGTATTTT.

The rearrangement joins TRBV29-1 to TRBJ2-7; 7 bases are shared with TRBD1. CDR3 length equals 13 residues. Germline loops: CDR1 SQVTM, CDR2 ANQGSEA. Trimming at V came to 5 bases and at J to 7 bases, leaving 11 bases not matched to a gene. CDR3 region: CSVRLQGSGEQYF. CDR3 coding DNA: TGCAGCGTTCGGCTACAGGGGTCGGGGGAGCAGTACTTC.

This clonotype was recorded a few times. J is TRBJ2-7 and V is TRBV7-9, with D tentatively TRBD2 (7 bases). This CDR3 region has 14 residues. V lost 3 bases and J 4 bases, leaving 13 bases between the germline ends. The germline gives CDR1 SEHNR, CDR2 FQNEAQ (reference sequence). DNA of the CDR3: TGTGCCAGCAGCTTTGGGGGGGCTGAATACGAGCAGTACTTC. This gives the protein CASSFGGAEYEQYF. Full variable domain (remainder filled in from reference TRBV7-9 and TRBJ2-7): DTGVSQNPRHKITKRGQNVTFRCDPISEHNRLYWYRQTLGQGPEFLTYFQNEAQLEKSRLLSDRFSAERPKGSFSTLEIQRTEQGDSAMYLCASSFGGAEYEQYFGPGTRLTVT.

The chain has TRBV12-3 or TRBV12-4 and TRBJ1-1; a possible D gene is TRBD1 (5 bases). There are 16 residues in the CDR3. V lost 1 base to trimming and J lost 1 base, with 13 bases between them. CDR3 nucleotide sequence: TGTGCCAGCAGTTTAGGTCCCGGGGGAGGGAACACTGAAGCTTTCTTT. Translation gives CASSLGPGGGNTEAFF.